This T cell receptor beta chain was recorded in a study of cytomegalovirus exposure and HLA in healthy donors. The CDR3 extends over 14 amino acids. Germline loops: CDR1 SGHRS, CDR2 YFSETQ. A word on this clone: A read error may account for a junction end that differs from germline.

PCR used 60 Vbeta primers and 13 Jbeta primers. Profiled with immunoSEQ multiplex PCR; TCRdb holds only in-frame clones, not every one. The data show 95,000 to 100,000 clones, with under 85% seen just once and 4.1% held by the top ten. At the time of sampling, donors were nominally healthy, though unrecorded immune exposures were likely. This receptor was identified in a man aged 40-49 years in good health and CMV-seronegative. The sequenced material came from PBMCs. The chain recombines TRBV5-1 with TRBJ2-6, with no clear D. This CDR3 reads CAGSAYSGANVLTF. CDR3 nucleotides: TGCGCCGGCAGCGCCTACTCTGGGGCCAACGTCCTGACTTTC.